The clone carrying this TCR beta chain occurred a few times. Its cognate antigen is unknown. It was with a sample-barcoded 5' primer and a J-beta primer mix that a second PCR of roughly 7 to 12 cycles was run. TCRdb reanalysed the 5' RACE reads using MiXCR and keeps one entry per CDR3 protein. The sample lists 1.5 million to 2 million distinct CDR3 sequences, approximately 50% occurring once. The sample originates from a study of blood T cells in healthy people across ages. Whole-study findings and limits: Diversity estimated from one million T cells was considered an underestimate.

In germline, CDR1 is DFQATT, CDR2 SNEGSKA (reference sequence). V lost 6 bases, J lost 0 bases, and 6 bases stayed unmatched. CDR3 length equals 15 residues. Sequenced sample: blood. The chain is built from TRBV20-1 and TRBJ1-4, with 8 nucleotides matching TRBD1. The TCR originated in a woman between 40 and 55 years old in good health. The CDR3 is CSAGDRTSTNEKLFF. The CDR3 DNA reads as TGCAGTGCCGGGGACAGGACCTCAACTAATGAAAAACTGTTTTTT.